These T cell receptor beta chains were read from a single sample in a study of cytomegalovirus exposure and HLA in healthy donors. Here immunoSEQ multiplex PCR was the method, and the copy in TCRdb shows in-frame clones only, minus some. The sample has approximately 130,000 clones, 75% to 85% seen once. Sequenced input: PBMCs. The receptors originated from a woman in her forties or fifties in good health and CMV-seropositive. The CDR3 runs from the conserved cysteine through the conserved F or W. A D gene is named only where the DNA matches it firmly. The size of a clone is reported for some rows only, either as once, few or many, or as a class for expanded clones.

>TRBV5-6|few|TRBD1|TRBJ1-1
CASSRRGPGTEAFF
TGTGCCAGCAGCCGCAGGGGGCCGGGGACTGAAGCTTTCTTT
>TRBV6-5|-|-|TRBJ2-2
CASSPSRLLFF
TGTGCCAGCAGCCCGAGCCGTCTGCTGTTTTTT
>TRBV7-9|-|TRBD2|TRBJ2-3
CSSSSNSGGASDTQYF
TGTTCCAGCAGCTCCAATAGCGGGGGGGCTTCAGATACGCAGTATTTT
>TRBV18|-|TRBD1|TRBJ2-2
CASSPGTGLGVNGELFF
TGTGCCAGCTCACCCGGGACAGGCCTTGGGGTTAACGGGGAGCTGTTTTTT
>TRBV4-3|-|-|TRBJ2-6
CASSSLYGGANVLTF
TGCGCCAGCAGCTCCCTTTACGGTGGGGCCAACGTCCTGACTTTC
>TRBV30|-|-|TRBJ2-7
CAWRWRASYEQYF
TGTGCCTGGAGGTGGAGGGCCTCCTACGAGCAGTACTTC
>TRBV5-1|once|TRBD2|TRBJ2-3
CASSSLAGGSNTQYF
TGCGCCAGCAGCTCTCTAGCGGGAGGTAGTAATACGCAGTATTTT
>TRBV10-3|once|-|TRBJ1-3
CAISRTELSGNTIYF
TGTGCCATCAGCCGGACTGAGCTCTCTGGAAACACCATATATTTT
>TRBV18|-|TRBD1|TRBJ1-3
CASSPGTGYSSGNTIYF
TGTGCCAGCTCACCCGGGACAGGGTATAGCTCTGGAAACACCATATATTTT
>TRBV4-3|-|-|TRBJ2-3
CASSPGLGGPSTDTQYF
TGCGCCAGCAGCCCCGGACTAGGGGGGCCCAGCACAGATACGCAGTATTTT
>TRBV7-9|-|-|TRBJ2-2
CSSTLIAGELFF
TGTTCCAGCACCCTAATAGCCGGGGAGCTGTTTTTT
>TRBV7-9|-|TRBD2|TRBJ2-7
CASNLAGRDEQYF
TGTGCCAGCAACCTTGCGGGGAGGGACGAGCAGTACTTC
>TRBV7-9|-|-|TRBJ1-2
CYTGNIDYTF
TGCTATACAGGGAATATCGACTACACCTTC
>TRBV5-1|few|-|TRBJ2-3
CASKEIPSTDTQYF
TGCGCCAGCAAGGAGATACCTAGCACAGATACGCAGTATTTT
>TRBV10-2|-|-|TRBJ1-1
CASRGDWNTEAFF
TGCGCCAGCAGAGGGGACTGGAACACTGAAGCTTTCTTT
>TRBV5-1|-|TRBD1|TRBJ2-3
CASSLEVQGAGDTQYF
TGCGCCAGCAGCTTGGAGGTACAGGGGGCGGGAGATACGCAGTATTTT
>TRBV4-3|-|TRBD1|TRBJ2-7
CASTQDRAFGEQYF
TGCGCCAGCACTCAAGACAGGGCATTCGGCGAGCAGTACTTC
>TRBV29-1|-|-|TRBJ2-5
CSVARDSQETQYF
TGCAGCGTTGCCCGGGACTCCCAAGAGACCCAGTACTTC
>TRBV30|-|TRBD2|TRBJ2-3
CAWRGQTSGPTQYF
TGTGCCTGGAGGGGGCAGACTAGCGGGCCAACGCAGTATTTT
>TRBV6-1|-|TRBD1|TRBJ1-2
CASSGGTGGLYGYTF
TGTGCCAGCAGTGGAGGGACAGGGGGCCTTTATGGCTACACCTTC
>TRBV18|-|-|TRBJ2-1
CASSPGEDSEQFF
TGTGCCAGCTCACCGGGAGAGGATAGTGAGCAGTTCTTC
>TRBV18|few|TRBD1|TRBJ2-4
CASSPGQGASNIQYF
TGTGCCAGCTCACCGGGACAGGGGGCGAGTAACATTCAGTACTTC
>TRBV4-2|-|TRBD2|TRBJ2-5
CASSQLLAGAGEQYF
TGTGCCAGCAGCCAACTACTAGCGGGAGCGGGAGAGCAGTACTTC
>TRBV4-3|once|-|TRBJ1-2
CASSRAGGNYGYTF
TGCGCCAGCAGCCGGGCCGGGGGTAACTATGGCTACACCTTC
>TRBV28|-|-|TRBJ1-2
CASSPGQNLYGYTF
TGTGCCAGCAGTCCAGGACAGAACCTCTATGGCTACACCTTC
>TRBV28|-|TRBD1|TRBJ2-7
CASSSGDRAYEQYF
TGTGCCAGCAGTTCCGGGGACAGGGCCTACGAGCAGTACTTC
>TRBV15|once|TRBD2|TRBJ2-7
CATSTGTSHTEQYF
TGTGCCACCAGCACTGGGACTAGCCATACCGAGCAGTACTTC
>TRBV4-2|-|TRBD1|TRBJ2-5
CASSQDPQGARETQYF
TGTGCCAGCAGCCAAGACCCGCAGGGGGCGAGGGAGACCCAGTACTTC
>TRBV6-5|-|TRBD1|TRBJ1-3
CASSRDRGAGNTIYF
TGTGCCAGCAGCCGGGACAGGGGGGCTGGAAACACCATATATTTT
>TRBV11-2|-|-|TRBJ1-1
CASSRAENTEAFF
TGTGCCAGCAGCCGCGCCGAGAACACTGAAGCTTTCTTT
>TRBV11-3|-|-|TRBJ2-1
CASSPPGGRSYNEQFF
TGTGCCAGCAGCCCCCCCGGCGGTAGGTCCTACAATGAGCAGTTCTTC
>TRBV4-3|-|-|TRBJ1-2
CASSQAPRGGYGYTF
TGCGCCAGCAGCCAAGCCCCCCGGGGAGGCTATGGCTACACCTTC
>TRBV10-2|-|TRBD1|TRBJ1-3
CASSRVGTANPSGNTIYF
TGCGCCAGCAGTCGAGTGGGGACAGCGAACCCCTCTGGAAACACCATATATTTT
>TRBV7-8|-|TRBD2|TRBJ2-7
CASSSRAGSGSYEQYF
TGTGCCAGCAGCTCGAGGGCGGGTAGCGGGAGCTACGAGCAGTACTTC
>TRBV5-6|-|TRBD2|TRBJ2-5
CASKIAGGIREQYF
TGTGCCAGCAAGATAGCGGGAGGGATCCGAGAGCAGTACTTC
>TRBV7-9|-|TRBD2|TRBJ2-3
CASSARGGSGGTDTQYF
TGTGCCAGCAGCGCGCGGGGGGGGTCTGGGGGCACAGATACGCAGTATTTT
>TRBV7-9|-|-|TRBJ1-1
CASSRQSGQTSTEAFF
TGTGCCAGCAGCCGACAAAGCGGACAGACTTCGACTGAAGCTTTCTTT
>TRBV5-1|-|TRBD1|TRBJ2-1
CASGWGQGGNEQFF
TGCGCCAGCGGGTGGGGACAGGGGGGCAATGAGCAGTTCTTC
>TRBV18|-|-|TRBJ1-1
CASSRPGEGTEAFF
TGTGCCAGCTCACGACCCGGGGAGGGGACTGAAGCTTTCTTT
>TRBV19|-|-|TRBJ1-5
CASTLQGAGNQPQHF
TGTGCCAGTACCCTACAGGGTGCGGGCAATCAGCCCCAGCATTTT
>TRBV7-9|few|-|TRBJ1-4
CASSFLEKLFF
TGTGCCAGCAGCTTTTTAGAAAAACTGTTTTTT
>TRBV19|-|TRBD1|TRBJ1-1
CASSSRGVNTEAFF
TGTGCCAGTAGTTCCAGGGGGGTGAACACTGAAGCTTTCTTT
>TRBV7-8|-|TRBD2|TRBJ2-5
CASSGSLTSGRAETQYF
TGTGCCAGCAGCGGCTCCTTGACTAGCGGGAGGGCTGAGACCCAGTACTTC
>TRBV19|-|TRBD1|TRBJ2-7
CASSIDQGTGKYEQYF
TGTGCCAGTAGTATAGATCAAGGGACAGGGAAATACGAGCAGTACTTC
>TRBV18|-|-|TRBJ1-5
CASSPTGGSGNQPQHF
TGTGCCAGCTCACCAACGGGGGGTAGTGGGAATCAGCCCCAGCATTTT
>TRBV7-2|-|-|TRBJ2-3
CASSLASGTDTQYF
TGTGCCAGCAGCTTAGCTAGCGGCACAGATACGCAGTATTTT
>TRBV6-5|-|TRBD1|TRBJ2-7
CASSYDPGQGGEQYF
TGTGCCAGCAGTTACGACCCAGGACAGGGCGGCGAGCAGTACTTC
>TRBV7-6|-|TRBD2|TRBJ2-5
CASSLAQRGGVQETQYF
TGTGCCAGCAGCTTAGCACAGCGGGGGGGGGTACAGGAGACCCAGTACTTC
>TRBV29-1|once|TRBD2|TRBJ2-3
CSVKRGGTQIADTQYF
TGCAGCGTTAAGCGGGGGGGAACGCAAATTGCAGATACGCAGTATTTT
>TRBV5-1|-|TRBD1|TRBJ2-3
CASSLSGQGADTQYF
TGCGCCAGCAGCTTGAGTGGACAGGGAGCAGATACGCAGTATTTT
>TRBV7-7|-|TRBD2|TRBJ2-3
CASSLPPTSGRPNGTQYF
TGTGCTAGCAGCTTACCCCCGACTAGCGGGAGGCCCAACGGTACGCAGTATTTT
>TRBV29-1|-|-|TRBJ2-3
CSVEPGISPDTQYF
TGCAGCGTTGAACCAGGGATCTCTCCGGATACGCAGTATTTT
>TRBV7-9|-|-|TRBJ1-1
CASSPLSPGRTEAFF
TGTGCCAGCAGCCCCTTAAGTCCAGGGCGAACTGAAGCTTTCTTT
>TRBV9|-|-|TRBJ2-2
CASSPPSRTGELFF
TGTGCCAGCAGTCCCCCCTCGAGGACCGGGGAGCTGTTTTTT